This T cell receptor (beta chain) emerged from a study of CD8 T cells in ankylosing spondylitis. Findings and caveats of the study: There was reportedly significant enrichment of clones that were disease-linked in matched ankylosing spondylitis synovial fluid. Previously reported in reactive arthritis synovial fluid and blood were some of the motif variants. In peripheral blood, disease-linked CD8+ clones occurred at relatively low frequencies. Seemingly distinctive of ankylosing spondylitis blood was a TCR beta motif formed by eight highly homologous variants.

This clonotype showed up just a few times. Its antigen is currently unknown. This CDR3 contains 12 residues. V was clipped by 4 bases and J by 2 bases, with 5 bases between them. CDR1 is SGHTA, CDR2 FQGNSA, per germline. Scientists made TCR beta libraries using quantitative 5'-RACE with molecular barcodes. TCRdb ran MiXCR on the 5' RACE reads and lists one entry per CDR3 protein. The table shows roughly 440,000 distinct CDR3 sequences, with under 20% occurring only once. The sample consisted of blood, either unsorted or a sorted T cell fraction (not recorded which). This clonotype was sampled from a male donor with ankylosing spondylitis. This chain uses TRBV7-2 with TRBJ2-5, with unresolved D. The CDR3, as DNA: TGTGCCAGCAGCTCCTTACAAGAGACCCAGTACTTC. As protein: CASSSLQETQYF.